This T cell receptor (beta chain) was sequenced in a study of T-cell reconstitution after alpha-beta-depleted transplantation in children. The sample holds many counts of this clonotype. A TCRbeta library incorporating unique molecular identifiers was prepared. TCRdb itself ran the PCR reads through MiXCR, one entry per CDR3 protein. The sample carries 190,000 or so distinct CDR3 sequences, 6% to 7% recorded once. This CDR3 has 15 residues. V trimming: 1 base; J trimming: 3 bases; junction bases outside the gene matches: 6. CDR1 is DFQATT and CDR2 is SNEGSKA in the germline V gene (reference sequence).

This receptor was obtained from a human donor who donated a stem cell graft to a child with Wiskott-Aldrich syndrome. Sequencing was performed on PBMCs from the stem cell graft donor, taken from the stem cell graft. The chain recombines TRBV20-1 with TRBJ2-7, with 10 positions matching TRBD2. The chain's CDR3 is CSARVGLAGVYEQYF. The CDR3 DNA follows: TGCAGTGCTAGAGTTGGGCTAGCGGGAGTCTACGAGCAGTACTTC.